One sample yielded the 27 T cell receptor beta chains listed below, sequenced in a study of blood T cell repertoires in COVID-19. Repertoires were generated with immunoSEQ multiplex PCR, while TCRdb's copy carries only in-frame clones and drops some. Of under 100,000 clones in the sample, about 87% are singletons; the top ten hold roughly 15%. Source material: peripheral blood. Receptor source: a human donor in a cohort sampled during active COVID-19.

This clone was counted a single time. J is TRBJ2-3 and V is TRBV5-1; maybe TRBD2 (5 bases). Germline V gene lookup returns CDR1 SGHRS and CDR2 YFSETQ. The CDR3 consists of 13 residues. Trimming cost V 4 bases and J 2 bases, with 8 bases left between them. This chain's CDR3 is CASSRDYTDTQYF. CDR3 bases: TGCGCCAGCAGCCGAGACTACACAGATACGCAGTATTTT.

V is TRBV10-2 and J is TRBJ1-6, with D possibly TRBD1 on 5 matching bases. This CDR3 contains 16 residues. Germline V gives CDR1 WSHSY, CDR2 SAAADI. Deletions cut 6 bases from V and 4 bases from J, with 16 bases between. The CDR3 protein is CASRPEGARYNSPLHF. CDR3 nucleotides: TGCGCCAGCAGGCCTGAAGGGGCACGTTATAATTCACCCCTCCACTTT.

The J gene is TRBJ2-5, the V gene TRBV3-1 (or the pseudogene TRBV3-2); maybe TRBD1 (6 bases). V was clipped by 5 bases and J by 5 bases, with 15 bases between them. Per germline, CDR1 LGHDT and CDR2 YNNKEL (reference sequence). The CDR3 length is 14 residues. CDR3: CASSVHRVPETQYF. CDR3 nucleotide sequence: TGTGCCAGCAGCGTCCACAGGGTTCCCGAGACCCAGTACTTC.

This clone has just a few counts. The V gene is TRBV30, the J gene TRBJ1-5, with 8 bases identical to TRBD1. V lost 4 bases and J lost 2; bases outside the gene matches: 1. Germline lookup yields CDR1 GTSNPN and CDR2 SVGIG (reference sequence). The CDR3 sequence is 13 residues long. CDR3 bases: TGTGCCTGGACAGGGGGCGGCAATCAGCCCCAGCATTTT. As protein: CAWTGGGNQPQHF.

CDR3: CASSQGSGTEAFF. CDR3 sequence (DNA): TGTGCCAGCAGCCAGGGGTCAGGGACTGAAGCTTTCTTT. The chain couples TRBV7-3 to TRBJ1-1; tentatively, D is TRBD1 (6 bases). Trimming removed 5 bases from V and 5 bases from J, with 12 bases in between. Germline lookup yields CDR1 SGHTA and CDR2 FQGTGA. The CDR3 has 13 residues.

The chain recombines TRBV3-1 (or the pseudogene TRBV3-2) with TRBJ1-1; 9 nucleotides line up with TRBD1. This CDR3 is 13 amino acids long. The germline gives CDR1 LGHDT, CDR2 YNNKEL (reference sequence). V lost 8 bases, J lost 6 bases, and 7 bases stayed unmatched. The CDR3 region has the DNA TGTGCCAGCTGCGGACAGGGGACCGCTGAAGCTTTCTTT. Amino acid sequence: CASCGQGTAEAFF.

V is TRBV7-3 and J is TRBJ1-1, with D hard to call. The CDR3 extends over 13 amino acids. Trimming pared 4 bases from V and 1 base from J, leaving 7 bases between. Germline assignment: CDR1 SGHTA and CDR2 FQGTGA. CDR3 DNA: TGTGCCAGCAGCTCTACAGAGAACACTGAAGCTTTCTTT. Translating gives CASSSTENTEAFF.

V usage is TRBV27 and J usage is TRBJ1-5, with 7 bases fitting TRBD1. Germline values: CDR1 MNHEY, CDR2 SMNVEV (reference sequence). V lost 5 bases to trimming and J lost 9 bases; unmatched junction nucleotides: 10. The CDR3 has 14 residues. The CDR3 loop reads CASSKGQALRPQHF. The DNA of the CDR3 is TGTGCCAGCAGTAAAGGACAGGCCCTGAGGCCCCAGCATTTT.

The CDR3 bases are TGTGCCACCAGCGGGGATTTATACGAGCAGTACTTC. Translating gives CATSGDLYEQYF. The chain links TRBV6-6 to TRBJ2-7; 7 bases line up with TRBD2. The CDR3 contains 12 residues. The V gene's germline CDR1 is MNHNY and CDR2 SVGAGI (reference sequence). Trimming cost V 10 bases and J 4 bases; bases outside gene matches: 7.

V gene TRBV13 combines with J gene TRBJ1-1, with 10 bases lining up with TRBD1. This CDR3 has 12 amino acids. The germline CDR1 and CDR2 sequences are PRHDT and FYEKMQ (reference sequence). Losses at the gene ends were 5 bases for V and 10 bases for J; bases not matched to a gene: 4. The CDR3 loop reads CASSGQGVAAFF. DNA of the CDR3: TGTGCCAGCAGCGGACAGGGGGTAGCAGCTTTCTTT.

As to this clone: The same CDR3 is also encoded by other DNA sequences in this sample. The chain recombines TRBV7-9 with TRBJ1-2; D not resolved. Per the germline V gene, CDR1 is SEHNR and CDR2 is FQNEAQ (reference sequence). Trimming removed 1 base from V and 0 bases from J, with 6 bases in between. This CDR3 has 14 residues. For the CDR3, the DNA is TGTGCCAGCAGCTTAGAGTTAGCTAACTATGGCTACACCTTC. Translated: CASSLELANYGYTF.

The gene calls are TRBV7-8 and TRBJ1-1; 7 bases line up with TRBD1. Germline V gene sequence: CDR1 SGHVS, CDR2 FQNEAQ. The CDR3 is 15 residues long. J lost 0 bases, V lost 4 bases, and 5 bases had no gene match. The CDR3 DNA reads TGTGCCAGCAGCTCGGGCGACAGGGTGAACACTGAAGCTTTCTTT. As protein: CASSSGDRVNTEAFF.

The V call is TRBV4-3, the J call TRBJ1-1, with TRBD1 identical over 9 bases. Germline V gene data show CDR1 as LGHNA and CDR2 as YSLEER. The CDR3 is 16 amino acids. V lost 4 bases and J lost 1; bases outside the gene matches: 7. This chain's CDR3 is CASSRSMGQGNTEAFF. The CDR3 DNA reads TGCGCCAGCAGCCGCAGTATGGGACAGGGGAACACTGAAGCTTTCTTT.

This clone was counted a few times. CDR3 protein: CASSGESYQPQHF. Here the CDR3 DNA reads TGTGCCAGCAGCGGTGAGTCCTATCAGCCCCAGCATTTT. This chain joins TRBV6-5 and TRBJ1-5; D unclear. CDR1 is MNHEY and CDR2 is SVGAGI in the germline V gene. V gave up 6 bases and J gave up 5 bases, with 11 bases separating them. The CDR3 spans 13 residues.

In its sample, this clone was seen once. The V gene is TRBV5-1, the J gene TRBJ1-5; D remains ambiguous. V lost 4 bases to trimming and J lost 1 base, with 12 bases between them. The germline CDR1 and CDR2 sequences are SGHRS and YFSETQ. The CDR3 totals 15 residues. CDR3 in DNA: TGCGCCAGCAGCCCAGGAACCGAAAGCAATCAGCCCCAGCATTTT. Encoded protein: CASSPGTESNQPQHF.

This clone was seen only a few times. The chain uses TRBV4-1 and TRBJ1-6; D not resolved. Germline-derived CDR1 and CDR2 are MGHRA and YSYEKL. Deletions cut 1 base from V and 4 bases from J, with 8 bases between. The CDR3 runs 15 residues. CDR3 region: CASSQVTEYNSPLHF. The CDR3 bases are TGCGCCAGCAGCCAAGTAACAGAATATAATTCACCCCTCCACTTT.

This chain uses TRBV9 with TRBJ2-5; TRBD2 agrees at 12 bases. CDR1 is SGDLS, CDR2 YYNGEE, per germline. The CDR3 loop spans 16 amino acids. Trimming cost V 0 bases and J 4 bases; bases outside gene matches: 4. CDR3 nucleotide sequence: TGTGCCAGCAGCGTAGGACTAGCGGGGGCGGGAGAGACCCAGTACTTC. Its translation: CASSVGLAGAGETQYF. Variable domain in full (rest from reference TRBV9 and TRBJ2-5): DSGVTQTPKHLITATGQRVTLRCSPRSGDLSVYWYQQSLDQGLQFLIQYYNGEERAKGNILERFSAQQFPDLHSELNLSSLELGDSALYFCASSVGLAGAGETQYFGPGTRLLVL.

V is TRBV6-5 and J is TRBJ1-5, with 8 bases aligning to TRBD1. Looked up from germline, CDR1 is MNHEY and CDR2 is SVGAGI. V shed 8 bases and J 1 base; nucleotides not matched to a gene: 7. CDR3 length: 15 amino acids. This chain's CDR3 is CASSPDRASNQPQHF. The DNA for the CDR3 is TGTGCCAGCTCCCCGGACAGGGCAAGCAATCAGCCCCAGCATTTT.

The chain joins TRBV5-1 to TRBJ1-1, with 12 positions matching TRBD1. The germline CDR1 and CDR2 sequences are SGHRS and YFSETQ. CDR3 length equals 17 residues. Losses at the gene ends were 0 bases for V and 4 bases for J; bases not matched to a gene: 7. The CDR3 DNA reads TGCGCCAGCAGCTTGGAGGGACAGGGGGCGTCAGGCACTGAAGCTTTCTTT. It encodes CASSLEGQGASGTEAFF.

The CDR3 protein is CASSPKQGRETQYF. The CDR3 coding sequence is TGTGCCAGCAGCCCGAAACAGGGACGGGAGACCCAGTACTTC. This chain joins TRBV11-3 and TRBJ2-5, with a weak D call TRBD1 (6 bases). V was clipped by 5 bases and J by 5 bases, with 15 bases between them. Per germline, CDR1 SGHNT and CDR2 YENEEA. The CDR3 is made up of 14 amino acids.

The chain couples TRBV4-1 to TRBJ2-7, with D unclear. V gave up 0 bases and J gave up 4 bases, with 7 bases separating them. CDR1 MGHRA and CDR2 YSYEKL come from the germline V gene. This CDR3 region has 13 residues. The CDR3 here is CASSQEDNYEQYF. CDR3 DNA sequence: TGCGCCAGCAGCCAAGAAGACAATTACGAGCAGTACTTC.

J is TRBJ2-1 and V is TRBV18; 13 bases are a match to TRBD2. V was pared by 8 bases and J by 4 bases, with 5 bases of the junction left unmatched. The V gene's germline CDR1 is KGHSH and CDR2 LQKENI. The CDR3 is made up of 15 amino acids. The CDR3 reads CASRTSGGQYNEQFF. In DNA, the CDR3 is TGTGCCAGCCGGACTAGCGGGGGCCAATACAATGAGCAGTTCTTC.

The chain links TRBV5-4 to TRBJ1-2, with 8 bases lining up with TRBD1. The CDR3 length is 13 residues. V dropped 0 bases and J dropped 8; count of bases not matched to a gene: 3. The V gene's germline CDR1 is SGHNT and CDR2 YYREEE (reference sequence). CDR3 amino acids: CASSLAGGEGYTF. The CDR3 nucleotides are TGTGCCAGCAGCTTGGCAGGGGGCGAAGGCTACACCTTC.

The J gene is TRBJ1-3, the V gene TRBV6-2 or TRBV6-3, with 7 positions matching TRBD1. Germline CDR1 is MNHEY and CDR2 is SVGEGT. The CDR3 extends over 15 amino acids. V lost 5 bases to trimming and J lost 0 bases; unmatched junction nucleotides: 4. Here the CDR3 reads CASSTWDSSGNTIYF. The CDR3 DNA follows: TGTGCCAGCAGTACATGGGACAGCTCTGGAAACACCATATATTTT.

V is TRBV5-1 and J is TRBJ1-2; D is perhaps TRBD1 (5 bases). This CDR3 has 14 amino acids. V was shortened by 0 bases and J by 8 bases, with 14 bases between the two germline ends. Germline V CDR1 and CDR2: SGHRS, YFSETQ. DNA of the CDR3: TGCGCCAGCAGCTTGGAAAGACAGACTAGCGGCTACACCTTC. This sequence encodes CASSLERQTSGYTF. The whole variable domain, remainder taken from reference TRBV5-1 and TRBJ1-2, is KAGVTQTPRYLIKTRGQQVTLSCSPISGHRSVSWYQQTPGQGLQFLFEYFSETQRNKGNFPGRFSGRQFSNSRSEMNVSTLELGDSALYLCASSLERQTSGYTFGSGTRLTVV.

The chain is built from TRBV3-1 (or the pseudogene TRBV3-2) and TRBJ1-6, with D uncertain. V was trimmed by 0 bases and J by 11 bases, leaving 20 bases between them. Germline V gene data show CDR1 as LGHDT and CDR2 as YNNKEL (reference sequence). This CDR3 region has 17 residues. The CDR3 reads CASSQDRSHSTSTPLHF. The CDR3 coding sequence is TGTGCCAGCAGCCAAGATCGTTCCCACAGCACGAGTACACCCCTCCACTTT.

This clone appeared once. V usage is TRBV5-4 and J usage is TRBJ2-2; D gene uncertain. This CDR3 has 17 residues. Germline V gives CDR1 SGHNT, CDR2 YYREEE (reference sequence). V was pared by 3 bases and J by 0 bases, with 15 bases between. This CDR3 reads CASSSSSLFANTGELFF. The CDR3 DNA follows: TGTGCCAGCAGCTCTTCCAGTCTCTTCGCGAACACCGGGGAGCTGTTTTTT.